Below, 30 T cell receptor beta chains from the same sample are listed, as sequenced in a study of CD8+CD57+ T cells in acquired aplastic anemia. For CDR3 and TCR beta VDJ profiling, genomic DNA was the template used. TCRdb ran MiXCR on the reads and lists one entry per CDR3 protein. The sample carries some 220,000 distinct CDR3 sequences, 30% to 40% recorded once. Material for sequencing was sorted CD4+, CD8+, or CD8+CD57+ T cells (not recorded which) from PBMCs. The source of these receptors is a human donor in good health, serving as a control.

The CDR3 spells CASSPDWSTDTQYF. In nucleotides, the CDR3 is TGTGCCAGCAGCCCGGACTGGTCCACAGATACGCAGTATTTT. The chain recombines TRBV5-6 with TRBJ2-3, with a possible D match to TRBD2 (5 bases). Germline V gives CDR1 SGHDT, CDR2 YYEEEE. V was cut by 4 bases and J by 2 bases, with 11 bases left in between. The CDR3 covers 14 residues.

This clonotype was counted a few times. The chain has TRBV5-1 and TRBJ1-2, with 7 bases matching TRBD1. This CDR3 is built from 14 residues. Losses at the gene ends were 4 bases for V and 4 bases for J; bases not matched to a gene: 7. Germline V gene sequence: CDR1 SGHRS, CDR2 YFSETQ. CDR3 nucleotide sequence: TGCGCCAGCAGCCCGGTGGGACAGCTCTATGGCTACACCTTC. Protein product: CASSPVGQLYGYTF.

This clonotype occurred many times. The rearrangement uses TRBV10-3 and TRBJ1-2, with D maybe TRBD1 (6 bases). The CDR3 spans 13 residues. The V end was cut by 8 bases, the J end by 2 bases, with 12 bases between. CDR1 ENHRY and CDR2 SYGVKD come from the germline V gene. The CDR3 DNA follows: TGTGCCATCCGTTGGACAGACAACTATGGCTACACCTTC. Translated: CAIRWTDNYGYTF.

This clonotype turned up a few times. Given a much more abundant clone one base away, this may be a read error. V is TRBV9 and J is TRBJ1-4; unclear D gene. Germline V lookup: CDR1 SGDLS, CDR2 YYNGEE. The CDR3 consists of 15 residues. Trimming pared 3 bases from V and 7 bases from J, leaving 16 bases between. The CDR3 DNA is TGTGCCAGCAGCGCAGCACCCCAGGACGGTGAAAAACTGTTTTTT. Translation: CASSAAPQDGEKLFF.

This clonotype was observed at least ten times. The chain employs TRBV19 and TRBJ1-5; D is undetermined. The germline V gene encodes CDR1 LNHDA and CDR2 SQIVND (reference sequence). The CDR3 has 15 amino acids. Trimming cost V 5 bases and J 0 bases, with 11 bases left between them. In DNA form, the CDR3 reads TGTGCCAGTAGTCTGCAGAGTTATAGCAATCAGCCCCAGCATTTT. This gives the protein CASSLQSYSNQPQHF.

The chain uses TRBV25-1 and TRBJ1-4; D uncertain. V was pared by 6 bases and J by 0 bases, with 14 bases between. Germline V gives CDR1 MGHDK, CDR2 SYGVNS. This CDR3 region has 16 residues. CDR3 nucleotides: TGTGCCAGCAGAAGGACTCCGGGAGCAACTAATGAAAAACTGTTTTTT. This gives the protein CASRRTPGATNEKLFF. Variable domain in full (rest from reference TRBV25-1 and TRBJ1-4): EADIYQTPRYLVIGTGKKITLECSQTMGHDKMYWYQQDPGMELHLIHYSYGVNSTEKGDLSSESTVSRIRTEHFPLTLESARPSHTSQYLCASRRTPGATNEKLFFGSGTQLSVL.

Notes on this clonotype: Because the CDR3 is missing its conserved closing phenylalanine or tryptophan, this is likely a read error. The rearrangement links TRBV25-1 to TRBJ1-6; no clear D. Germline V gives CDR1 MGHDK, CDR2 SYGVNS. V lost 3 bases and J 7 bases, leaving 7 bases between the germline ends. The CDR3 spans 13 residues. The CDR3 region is CASSEIGNSPLHL. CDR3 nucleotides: TGTGCCAGCAGTGAGATCGGGAATTCACCCCTCCACCTT.

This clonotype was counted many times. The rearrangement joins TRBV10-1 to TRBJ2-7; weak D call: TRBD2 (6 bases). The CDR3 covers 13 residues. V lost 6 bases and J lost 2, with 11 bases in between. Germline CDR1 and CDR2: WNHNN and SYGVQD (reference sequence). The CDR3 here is CASSRDLAYEQYF. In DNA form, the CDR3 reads TGCGCCAGCAGCCGGGACTTAGCCTACGAGCAGTACTTC.

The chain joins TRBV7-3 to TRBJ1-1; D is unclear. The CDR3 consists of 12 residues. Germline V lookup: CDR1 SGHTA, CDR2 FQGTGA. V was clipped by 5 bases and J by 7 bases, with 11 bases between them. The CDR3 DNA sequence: TGTGCCAGCAGCATAGAGGTGGGTGAAGCTTTCTTT. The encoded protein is CASSIEVGEAFF.

The CDR3 DNA is TGTGCCAGCAGTAACCTAGGACTAGCGGGGGTAGGAGATACGCAGTATTTT. Amino acids: CASSNLGLAGVGDTQYF. This sequence joins TRBV27 and TRBJ2-3; 13 bases agree with TRBD2. Germline CDR1 MNHEY, CDR2 SMNVEV (reference sequence). With 5 bases clipped from V and 5 bases from J, the junction kept 10 bases outside the gene matches. This CDR3 is 17 amino acids long.

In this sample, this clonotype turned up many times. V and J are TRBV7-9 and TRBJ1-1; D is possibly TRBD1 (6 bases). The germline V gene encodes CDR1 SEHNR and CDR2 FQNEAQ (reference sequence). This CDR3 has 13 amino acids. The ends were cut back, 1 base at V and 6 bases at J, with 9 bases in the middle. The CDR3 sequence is CASSLGQGPEAFF. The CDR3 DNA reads TGTGCCAGCAGCTTAGGTCAGGGGCCTGAAGCTTTCTTT.

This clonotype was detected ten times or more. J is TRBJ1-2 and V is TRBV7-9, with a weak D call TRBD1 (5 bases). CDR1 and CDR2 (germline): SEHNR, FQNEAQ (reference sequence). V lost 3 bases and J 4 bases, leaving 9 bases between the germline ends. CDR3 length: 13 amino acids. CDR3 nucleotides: TGTGCCAGCAGCTTCGGGACGGCCTATGGCTACACCTTC. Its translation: CASSFGTAYGYTF.

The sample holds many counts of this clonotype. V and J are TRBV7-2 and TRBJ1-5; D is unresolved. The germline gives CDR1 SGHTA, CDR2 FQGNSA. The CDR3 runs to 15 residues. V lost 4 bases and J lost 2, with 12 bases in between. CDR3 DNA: TGTGCCAGCAGCTCCGGCAGTTGGGGCAATCAGCCCCAGCATTTT. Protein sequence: CASSSGSWGNQPQHF.

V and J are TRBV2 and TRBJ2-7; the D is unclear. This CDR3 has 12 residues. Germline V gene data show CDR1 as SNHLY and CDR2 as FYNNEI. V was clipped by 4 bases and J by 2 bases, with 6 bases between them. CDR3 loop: CASSADTYEQYF. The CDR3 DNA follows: TGTGCCAGCAGTGCAGACACCTACGAGCAGTACTTC.

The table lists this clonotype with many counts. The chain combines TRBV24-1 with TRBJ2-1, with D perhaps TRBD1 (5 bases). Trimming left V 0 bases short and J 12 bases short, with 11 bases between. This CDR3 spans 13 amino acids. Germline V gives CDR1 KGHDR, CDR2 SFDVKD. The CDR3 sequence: CATSDLRLTVQFF. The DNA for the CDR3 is TGTGCCACCAGTGATTTGCGTTTGACAGTGCAGTTCTTC.

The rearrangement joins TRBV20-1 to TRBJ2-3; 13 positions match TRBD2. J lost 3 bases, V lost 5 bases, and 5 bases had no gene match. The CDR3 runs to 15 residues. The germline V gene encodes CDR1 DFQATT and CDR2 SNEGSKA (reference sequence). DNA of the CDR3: TGCAGTGCTCTACTAGCGGGAGGGCCGACAGATACGCAGTATTTT. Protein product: CSALLAGGPTDTQYF.

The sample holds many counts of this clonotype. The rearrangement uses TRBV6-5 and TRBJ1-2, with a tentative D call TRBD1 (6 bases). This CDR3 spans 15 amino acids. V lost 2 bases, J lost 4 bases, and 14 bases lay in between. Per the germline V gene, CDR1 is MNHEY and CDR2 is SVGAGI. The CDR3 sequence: CASSYPRLGGYGYTF. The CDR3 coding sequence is TGTGCCAGCAGTTACCCACGGCTAGGGGGCTATGGCTACACCTTC.

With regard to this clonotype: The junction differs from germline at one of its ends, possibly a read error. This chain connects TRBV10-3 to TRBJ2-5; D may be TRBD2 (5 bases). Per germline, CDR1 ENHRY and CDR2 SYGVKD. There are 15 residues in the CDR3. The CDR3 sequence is CASSVDSPEEETQYF. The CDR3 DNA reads TGTGCCAGCAGTGTGGACTCACCTGAGGAAGAGACCCAGTACTTC.

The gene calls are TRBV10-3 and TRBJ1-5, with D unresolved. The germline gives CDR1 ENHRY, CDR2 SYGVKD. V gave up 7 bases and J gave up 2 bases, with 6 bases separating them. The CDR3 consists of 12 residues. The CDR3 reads CAITDGNQPQHF. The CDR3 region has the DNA TGTGCCATCACAGACGGCAATCAGCCCCAGCATTTT.

CDR3: CASSPRSVNTEAFF. The CDR3 nucleotides are TGTGCCAGCTCACCCCGATCTGTGAACACTGAAGCTTTCTTT. V gene TRBV18 combines with J gene TRBJ1-1; no reliable D call. The CDR3 has 14 residues. Per the germline V gene, CDR1 is KGHSH and CDR2 is LQKENI. V lost 3 bases and J 0 bases, leaving 8 bases between the germline ends. Based on the CDR3 plus reference TRBV18 and TRBJ1-1, the full variable domain is NAGVMQNPRHLVRRRGQEARLRCSPMKGHSHVYWYRQLPEEGLKFMVYLQKENIIDESGMPKERFSAEFPKEGPSILRIQQVVRGDSAAYFCASSPRSVNTEAFFGQGTRLTVV.

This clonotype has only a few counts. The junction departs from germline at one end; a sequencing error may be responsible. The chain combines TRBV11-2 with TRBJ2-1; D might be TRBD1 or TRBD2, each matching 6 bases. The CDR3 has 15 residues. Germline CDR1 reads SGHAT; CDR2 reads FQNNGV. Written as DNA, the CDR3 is TGCGCCAGCAGCTTAGGGGGAGGTCAAACCTACGAGCAGTTCTTC. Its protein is CASSLGGGQTYEQFF.

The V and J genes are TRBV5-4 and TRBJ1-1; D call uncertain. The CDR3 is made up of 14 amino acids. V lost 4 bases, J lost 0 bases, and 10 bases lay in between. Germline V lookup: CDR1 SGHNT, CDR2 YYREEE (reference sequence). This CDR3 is CASSVGPMNTEAFF. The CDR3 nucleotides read TGTGCCAGCAGCGTTGGACCGATGAACACTGAAGCTTTCTTT.

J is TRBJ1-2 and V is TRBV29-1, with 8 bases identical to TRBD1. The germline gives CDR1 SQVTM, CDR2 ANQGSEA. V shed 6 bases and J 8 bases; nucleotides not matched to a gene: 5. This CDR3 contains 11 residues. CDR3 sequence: CSVDRGSGYTF. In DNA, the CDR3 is TGCAGCGTAGACAGGGGATCGGGCTACACCTTC.

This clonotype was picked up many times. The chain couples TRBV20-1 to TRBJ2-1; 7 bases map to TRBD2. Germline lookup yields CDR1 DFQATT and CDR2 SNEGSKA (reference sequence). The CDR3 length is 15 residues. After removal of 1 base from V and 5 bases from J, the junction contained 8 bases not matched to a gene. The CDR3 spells CSARGSSGDDNEQFF. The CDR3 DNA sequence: TGCAGTGCTAGAGGGTCCAGCGGGGACGACAATGAGCAGTTCTTC.

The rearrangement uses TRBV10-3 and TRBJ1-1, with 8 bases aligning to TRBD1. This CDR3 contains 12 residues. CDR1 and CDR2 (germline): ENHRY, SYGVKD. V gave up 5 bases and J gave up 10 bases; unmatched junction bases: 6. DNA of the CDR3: TGTGCCATCAGTCTTGGACAGGGACGAGCTTTCTTT. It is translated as CAISLGQGRAFF.

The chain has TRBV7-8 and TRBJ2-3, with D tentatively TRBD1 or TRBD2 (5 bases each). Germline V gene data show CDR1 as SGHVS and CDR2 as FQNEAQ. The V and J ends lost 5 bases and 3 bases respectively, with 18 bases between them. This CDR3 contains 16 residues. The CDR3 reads CASSPSAGAGTDTQYF. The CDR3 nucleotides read TGTGCCAGCAGCCCCTCCGCCGGGGCAGGTACAGATACGCAGTATTTT.

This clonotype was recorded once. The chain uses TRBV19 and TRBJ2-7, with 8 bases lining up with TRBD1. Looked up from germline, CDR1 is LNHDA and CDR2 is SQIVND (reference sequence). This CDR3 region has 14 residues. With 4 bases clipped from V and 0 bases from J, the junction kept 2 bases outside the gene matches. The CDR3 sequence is CASSKTGDSYEQYF. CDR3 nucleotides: TGTGCCAGTAGTAAGACAGGGGACTCCTACGAGCAGTACTTC. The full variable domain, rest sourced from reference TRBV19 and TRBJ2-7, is DGGITQSPKYLFRKEGQNVTLSCEQNLNHDAMYWYRQDPGQGLRLIYYSQIVNDFQKGDIAEGYSVSREKKESFPLTVTSAQKNPTAFYLCASSKTGDSYEQYFGPGTRLTVT.

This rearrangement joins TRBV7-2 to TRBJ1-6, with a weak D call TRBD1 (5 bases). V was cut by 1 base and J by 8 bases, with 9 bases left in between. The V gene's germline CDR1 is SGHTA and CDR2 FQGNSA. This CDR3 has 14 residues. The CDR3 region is CASSLDGGDSPLHF. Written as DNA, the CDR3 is TGTGCCAGCAGCTTAGACGGGGGTGATTCACCCCTCCACTTT. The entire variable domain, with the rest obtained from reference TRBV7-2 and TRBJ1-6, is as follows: GAGVSQSPSNKVTEKGKDVELRCDPISGHTALYWYRQSLGQGLEFLIYFQGNSAPDKSGLPSDRFSAERTGGSVSTLTIQRTQQEDSAVYLCASSLDGGDSPLHFGNGTRLTVT.

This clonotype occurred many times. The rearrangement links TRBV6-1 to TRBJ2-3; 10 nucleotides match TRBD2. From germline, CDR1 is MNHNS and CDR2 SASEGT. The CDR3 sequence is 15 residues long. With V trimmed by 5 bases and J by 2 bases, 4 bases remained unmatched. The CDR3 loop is CASSRLAGDTDTQYF. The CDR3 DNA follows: TGTGCCAGCAGTCGACTAGCGGGTGACACAGATACGCAGTATTTT.

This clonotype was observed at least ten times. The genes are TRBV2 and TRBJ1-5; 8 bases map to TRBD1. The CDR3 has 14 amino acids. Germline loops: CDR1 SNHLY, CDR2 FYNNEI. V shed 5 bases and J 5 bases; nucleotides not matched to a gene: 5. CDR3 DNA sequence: TGTGCCAGCAGTCAGACAGGGGAGTATCAGCCCCAGCATTTT. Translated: CASSQTGEYQPQHF.